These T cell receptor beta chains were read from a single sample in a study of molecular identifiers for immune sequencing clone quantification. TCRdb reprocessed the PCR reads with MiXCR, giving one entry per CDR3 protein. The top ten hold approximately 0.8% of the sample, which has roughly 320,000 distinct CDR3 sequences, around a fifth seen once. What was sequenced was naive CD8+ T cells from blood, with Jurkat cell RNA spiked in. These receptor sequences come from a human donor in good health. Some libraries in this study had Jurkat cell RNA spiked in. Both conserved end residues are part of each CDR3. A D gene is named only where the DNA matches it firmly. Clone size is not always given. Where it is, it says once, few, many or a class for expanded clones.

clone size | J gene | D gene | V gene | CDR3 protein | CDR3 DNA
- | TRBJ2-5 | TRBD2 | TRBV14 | CASSQARLAGQETQYF | TGTGCCAGCAGCCAAGCCAGACTAGCGGGGCAAGAGACCCAGTACTTC
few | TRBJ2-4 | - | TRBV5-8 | CASIQGPEKYF | TGTGCCAGCATCCAGGGCCCCGAGAAGTACTTC
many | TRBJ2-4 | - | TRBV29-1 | CSAGGLAKNIQYF | TGCAGCGCCGGGGGCCTGGCCAAAAACATTCAGTACTTC
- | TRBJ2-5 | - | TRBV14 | CASSQKVPGTGPQETQYF | TGTGCCAGCAGCCAAAAAGTTCCCGGGACGGGCCCCCAAGAGACCCAGTACTTC
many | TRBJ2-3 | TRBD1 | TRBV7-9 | CASSLDDVVRGFGDTQYF | TGTGCCAGCAGCTTAGACGATGTTGTCAGGGGGTTCGGAGATACGCAGTATTTT
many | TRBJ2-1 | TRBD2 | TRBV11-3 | CASSLGGGGSYNEQFF | TGTGCCAGCAGCTTAGGCGGCGGGGGCTCCTACAATGAGCAGTTCTTC
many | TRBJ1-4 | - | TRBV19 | CASFGAPNEKLFF | TGTGCCAGTTTTGGGGCCCCTAATGAAAAACTGTTTTTT
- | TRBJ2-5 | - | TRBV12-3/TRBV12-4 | CASSPLTGRLQETQYF | TGTGCCAGCAGTCCGCTGACTGGAAGGCTGCAAGAGACCCAGTACTTC
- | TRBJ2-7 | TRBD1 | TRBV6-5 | CAGSARDRWGEQYF | TGTGCCGGCAGCGCTCGGGACAGGTGGGGCGAGCAGTACTTC
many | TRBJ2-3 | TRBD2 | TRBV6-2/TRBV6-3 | CASSYWEGVTDTQYF | TGTGCCAGCAGTTACTGGGAGGGCGTCACAGATACGCAGTATTTT
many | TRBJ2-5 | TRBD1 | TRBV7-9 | CASRTTGAETQYF | TGTGCCAGCAGAACGACAGGGGCAGAGACCCAGTACTTC
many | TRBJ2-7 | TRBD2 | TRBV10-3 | CAISGALAGGSYEQYF | TGTGCCATCAGTGGGGCCCTTGCGGGAGGGTCCTACGAGCAGTACTTC
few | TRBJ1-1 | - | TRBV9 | CASSDPSDAGAEAFF | TGTGCCAGCAGCGACCCCTCCGACGCGGGCGCTGAAGCTTTCTTT
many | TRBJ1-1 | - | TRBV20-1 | CSARDFMNTEAFF | TGCAGTGCTAGAGATTTCATGAACACTGAAGCTTTCTTT
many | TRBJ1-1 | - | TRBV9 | CASSEGNRATEAFF | TGTGCCAGCAGCGAGGGGAACAGGGCCACTGAAGCTTTCTTT
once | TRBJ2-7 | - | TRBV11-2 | CASSPQVGHASLEQYF | TGTGCCAGCAGCCCGCAGGTGGGACACGCGTCTCTCGAGCAGTACTTC
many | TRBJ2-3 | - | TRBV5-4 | CASSPFSGTQYF | TGTGCCAGCAGCCCCTTTTCGGGTACGCAGTATTTT
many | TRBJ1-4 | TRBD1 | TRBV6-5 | CATSGTGDEKLFF | TGTGCCACTTCGGGGACAGGGGATGAAAAACTGTTTTTT
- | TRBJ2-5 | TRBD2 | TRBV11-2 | CASSYSAGPQETQYF | TGTGCCAGCAGCTATTCAGCGGGGCCCCAAGAGACCCAGTACTTC
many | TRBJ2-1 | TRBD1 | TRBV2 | CATGTGENNEQFF | TGTGCCACTGGGACAGGGGAAAACAATGAGCAGTTCTTC
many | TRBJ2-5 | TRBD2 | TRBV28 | CASSPLPPSGRGGETQYF | TGTGCCAGCAGTCCACTCCCCCCTAGCGGGAGGGGGGGTGAGACCCAGTACTTC
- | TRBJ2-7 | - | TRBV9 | CASSGDGGLLYEQYF | TGTGCCAGCAGCGGGGACGGGGGGCTACTTTACGAGCAGTACTTC
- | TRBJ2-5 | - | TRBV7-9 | CASSSYRETQYF | TGTGCCAGCAGCTCGTACCGAGAGACCCAGTACTTC
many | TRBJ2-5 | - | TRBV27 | CASSTRSGGRETQYF | TGTGCCAGCAGTACCCGAAGTGGGGGGAGAGAGACCCAGTACTTC
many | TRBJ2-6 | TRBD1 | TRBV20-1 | CSASGGQGAYGANVLTF | TGCAGTGCTAGCGGGGGACAGGGGGCCTATGGGGCCAACGTCCTGACTTTC